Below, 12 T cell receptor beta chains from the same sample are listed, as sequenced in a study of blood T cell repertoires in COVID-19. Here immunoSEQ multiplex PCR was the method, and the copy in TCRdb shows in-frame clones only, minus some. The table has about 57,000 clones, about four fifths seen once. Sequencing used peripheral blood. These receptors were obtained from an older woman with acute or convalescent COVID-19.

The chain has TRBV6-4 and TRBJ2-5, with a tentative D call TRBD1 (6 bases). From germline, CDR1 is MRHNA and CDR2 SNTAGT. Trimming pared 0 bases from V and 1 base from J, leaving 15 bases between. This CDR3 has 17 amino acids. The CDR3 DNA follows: TGTGCCAGCAGTGACTCGAAACACGGACAGCTCCAAGAGACCCAGTACTTC. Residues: CASSDSKHGQLQETQYF.

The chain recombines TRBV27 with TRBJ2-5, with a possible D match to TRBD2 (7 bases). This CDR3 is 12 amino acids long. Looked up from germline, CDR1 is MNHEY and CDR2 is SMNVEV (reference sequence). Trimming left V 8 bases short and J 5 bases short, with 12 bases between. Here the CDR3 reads CASGGARETQYF. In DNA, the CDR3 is TGTGCCAGCGGGGGGGCGCGGGAGACCCAGTACTTC.

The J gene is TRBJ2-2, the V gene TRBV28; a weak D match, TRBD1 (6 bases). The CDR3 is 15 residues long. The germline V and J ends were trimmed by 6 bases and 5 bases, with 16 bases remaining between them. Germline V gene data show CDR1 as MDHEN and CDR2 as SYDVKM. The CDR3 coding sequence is TGTGCCAGCAGCTCCCCCGCAGGGGCGACCGGGGAGCTGTTTTTT. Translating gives CASSSPAGATGELFF. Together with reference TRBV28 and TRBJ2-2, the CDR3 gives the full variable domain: DVKVTQSSRYLVKRTGEKVFLECVQDMDHENMFWYRQDPGLGLRLIYFSYDVKMKEKGDIPEGYSVSREKKERFSLILESASTNQTSMYLCASSSPAGATGELFFGEGSRLTVL.

The CDR3: CASSPLAEAKNIQYF. In DNA form, the CDR3 reads TGTGCCAGCTCACCTCTTGCTGAGGCCAAAAACATTCAGTACTTC. V usage is TRBV18 and J usage is TRBJ2-4; D gene uncertain. V was shortened by 3 bases and J by 1 base, with 10 bases between the two germline ends. The CDR3 loop spans 15 amino acids. Germline V CDR1 and CDR2: KGHSH, LQKENI.

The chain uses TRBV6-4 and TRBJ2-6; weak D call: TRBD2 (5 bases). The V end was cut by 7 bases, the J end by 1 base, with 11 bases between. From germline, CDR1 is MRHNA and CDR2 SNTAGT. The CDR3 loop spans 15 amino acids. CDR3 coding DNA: TGTGCCAGCATCTCCGGCGGGTCTGGGGCCAACGTCCTGACTTTC. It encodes CASISGGSGANVLTF.

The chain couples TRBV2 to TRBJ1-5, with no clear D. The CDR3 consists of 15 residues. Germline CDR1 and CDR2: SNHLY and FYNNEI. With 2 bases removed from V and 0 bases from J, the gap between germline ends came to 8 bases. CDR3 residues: CASSERDYSNQPQHF. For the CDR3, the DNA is TGTGCCAGCAGTGAAAGAGATTATAGCAATCAGCCCCAGCATTTT.

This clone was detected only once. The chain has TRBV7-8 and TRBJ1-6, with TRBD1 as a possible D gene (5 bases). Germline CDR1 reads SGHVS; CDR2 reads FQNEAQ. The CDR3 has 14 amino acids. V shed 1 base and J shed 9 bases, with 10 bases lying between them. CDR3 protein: CASSLGDSGSPLHF. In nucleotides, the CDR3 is TGTGCCAGCAGCTTAGGGGACTCTGGTTCACCCCTCCACTTT.

Here the CDR3 DNA reads TGCAGTGCTAGTCCCGGACAGGGCTTCTCTGGAAACACCATATATTTT. This codes for CSASPGQGFSGNTIYF. J is TRBJ1-3 and V is TRBV20-1; 8 bases fit TRBD1. The CDR3 extends over 16 amino acids. V was clipped by 3 bases and J by 0 bases; unmatched bases: 7. Germline loops: CDR1 DFQATT, CDR2 SNEGSKA (reference sequence).

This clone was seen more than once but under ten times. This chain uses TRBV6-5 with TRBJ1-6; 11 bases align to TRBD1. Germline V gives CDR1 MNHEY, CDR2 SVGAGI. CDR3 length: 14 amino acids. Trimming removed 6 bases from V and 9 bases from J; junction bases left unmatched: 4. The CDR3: CASRSGTGGSPLHF. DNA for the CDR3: TGTGCCAGCAGAAGCGGGACAGGGGGTTCACCCCTCCACTTT.

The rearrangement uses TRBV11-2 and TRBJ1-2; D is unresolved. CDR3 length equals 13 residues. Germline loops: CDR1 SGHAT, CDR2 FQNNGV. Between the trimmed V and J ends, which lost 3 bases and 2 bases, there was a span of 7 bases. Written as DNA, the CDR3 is TGTGCCAGCAGCTTGGTACAGAACTATGGCTACACCTTC. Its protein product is CASSLVQNYGYTF.

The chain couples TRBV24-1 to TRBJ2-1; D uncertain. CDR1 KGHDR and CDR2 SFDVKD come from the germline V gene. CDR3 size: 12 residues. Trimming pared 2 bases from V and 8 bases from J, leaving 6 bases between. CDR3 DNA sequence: TGTGCCACCAGTGATTCCGGAGATGAGCAGTTCTTC. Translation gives CATSDSGDEQFF.

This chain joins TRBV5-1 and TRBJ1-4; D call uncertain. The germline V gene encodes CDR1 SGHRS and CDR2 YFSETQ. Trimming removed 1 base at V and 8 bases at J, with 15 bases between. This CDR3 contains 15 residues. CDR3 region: CASSLSPLNREKLFF. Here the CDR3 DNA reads TGCGCCAGCAGCTTGTCCCCCCTAAATCGGGAAAAACTGTTTTTT.